The 29 T cell receptor beta chains in this list originate from one sample, sequenced in a study of T cells in Graves' hyperthyroidism and ophthalmopathy. There were TCR beta CDR3 regions amplified from RNA transcripts. When the TCR CDR3 underwent first-round RT-PCR, the HTBI primer set was used. TCRdb re-analysed the multiplex PCR reads in MiXCR, keeping a single row per CDR3 protein. This table has 500,000 to 750,000 distinct CDR3 sequences, 35% to 55% appearing once. The sample comprised peripheral blood or thyroid tissue (not recorded which). The source of these receptors is a woman under 30 with Graves' hyperthyroidism.

This clonotype was counted ten times or more. The rearrangement links TRBV19 to TRBJ1-5, with 9 bases that match TRBD1. Germline V CDR1 and CDR2: LNHDA, SQIVND (reference sequence). The V and J ends lost 5 bases and 1 base, in that order; junction bases with no gene match: 3. The CDR3 has 15 amino acids. CDR3 loop: CASSRQGVSNQPQHF. CDR3 DNA sequence: TGTGCCAGTAGTCGACAGGGGGTCAGCAATCAGCCCCAGCATTTT.

At least ten counts were recorded for this clonotype. The chain is built from TRBV5-1 and TRBJ1-2; D call uncertain. V lost 5 bases to trimming and J lost 0 bases, with 11 bases between them. The germline V gene has CDR1 SGHRS and CDR2 YFSETQ. The CDR3 sequence is 14 residues long. The CDR3 spells CASSLGSSNYGYTF. The CDR3 coding sequence is TGCGCCAGCAGTCTTGGGTCTTCTAACTATGGCTACACCTTC.

About this clonotype itself: A read error may account for a junction end that differs from germline. The chain employs TRBV6-6 and TRBJ2-6; 8 bases map to TRBD1. The germline V gene has CDR1 MNHNY and CDR2 SVGAGI (reference sequence). CDR3 length: 13 amino acids. The CDR3 sequence is CASRETGDNVLTF. The DNA of the CDR3 is TGTGCCAGCAGGGAGACAGGGGACAACGTCCTGACTTTC.

Of note for this clonotype: The junction does not match germline at one end; this may be a read error. The chain is built from TRBV5-7 and TRBJ1-2; 8 bases line up with TRBD1. TRBV5-7 counts as an open reading frame of uncertain function. The CDR3 consists of 14 residues. CDR3 DNA: TGCGCCAGCAGCTTTTCTGGGACAGGCTATGGCTACACCTTC. It specifies CASSFSGTGYGYTF.

This clonotype appeared a single time. A read error may be the cause here, since a much bigger clone is one base away. This rearrangement joins TRBV7-9 to TRBJ2-2; D is unresolved. Germline-derived CDR1 and CDR2 are SEHNR and FQNEAQ (reference sequence). This CDR3 has 15 residues. CDR3 in amino acids: CASSITYANAGELFF. Written as DNA, the CDR3 is TGTGCCAGCAGCATTACGTACGCGAACGCCGGGGAGCTGTTTTTT.

This chain links TRBV12-3 or TRBV12-4 with TRBJ2-7, with D perhaps matching TRBD1 (6 bases). The J call is doubtful: the DNA matches TRBJ2-4 better. This CDR3 is 15 amino acids long. The CDR3 DNA is TGTGCCAGCAGTACCCCGGACAGAGCCAAAAACATTCAGTACTTC. Protein sequence: CASSTPDRAKNIQYF.

In regard to this clonotype: A much larger clone lies a single base off, so this may be a read error. The chain employs TRBV19 and TRBJ2-5; D remains unclear. CDR1 and CDR2 from the germline V gene are LNHDA and SQIVND (reference sequence). The CDR3 sequence is 13 residues long. The CDR3 is CASSINSQENQYF. The CDR3 bases are TGTGCCAGTAGTATTAACTCGCAAGAGAACCAGTACTTC.

This clonotype was recorded a few times. This rearrangement joins TRBV6-2 or TRBV6-3 to TRBJ2-7, with D perhaps TRBD1 or TRBD2 (5 bases each). Trimming cost V 8 bases and J 4 bases, with 12 bases left between them. Germline lookup yields CDR1 MNHEY and CDR2 SVGEGT. CDR3 size: 12 residues. DNA of the CDR3: TGTGCCAGCCGAGAGGGGCGGTACGAGCAGTACTTC. This codes for CASREGRYEQYF.

The J gene is TRBJ2-7, the V gene TRBV6-4, with TRBD2 identical over 8 bases. Trimming cost V 5 bases and J 3 bases; bases outside gene matches: 15. The CDR3 runs to 17 residues. Germline assignment: CDR1 MRHNA and CDR2 SNTAGT. The CDR3 is CASSPLSGESGGYEQYF. CDR3 bases: TGTGCCAGCAGTCCCCTTAGCGGGGAGTCCGGGGGCTACGAGCAGTACTTC.

Worth noting for this clonotype: This clone may be a read error of a much larger clone one base away. The chain has TRBV29-1 and TRBJ2-2, with D perhaps matching TRBD1 (6 bases). This CDR3 is 18 amino acids long. Looked up from germline, CDR1 is SQVTM and CDR2 is ANQGSEA. CDR3 sequence reads: CSARDHRTENANTGKLFF. In DNA form, the CDR3 reads TGCAGTGCTAGAGATCACCGGACAGAAAATGCGAACACCGGGAAGCTGTTTTTT.

This chain joins TRBV12-3 or TRBV12-4 and TRBJ2-1, with 7 nucleotides matching TRBD2. With V trimmed by 3 bases and J by 6 bases, 5 bases remained unmatched. The CDR3 spans 14 residues. The CDR3 DNA sequence: TGTGCCAGCAGTTTGCGGGAGATCCCCAATGAGCAGTTCTTC. Its protein is CASSLREIPNEQFF.

This clonotype was seen more than once but under ten times. V gene TRBV10-2 combines with J gene TRBJ2-1; maybe TRBD2 (6 bases). Trimming cost V 8 bases and J 4 bases, with 18 bases left between them. The CDR3 is 15 amino acids. Germline CDR1 reads WSHSY; CDR2 reads SAAADI. In DNA form, the CDR3 reads TGCGCCAGCCTCCGTGGGGACGGGGGTTACAATGAGCAGTTCTTC. Its translation is CASLRGDGGYNEQFF.

This clonotype is a singleton in its sample. Since a much larger clone is just one base distant, this may be a read error. The chain recombines TRBV20-1 with TRBJ1-6; 8 positions agree with TRBD1. There are 13 residues in the CDR3. Germline V gene sequence: CDR1 DFQATT, CDR2 SNEGSKA (reference sequence). V shed 2 bases and J 10 bases; nucleotides not matched to a gene: 4. CDR3 coding DNA: TGCAGTGCTAGACAGGGGGCTGAGTCACCCCTCCACTTT. This encodes CSARQGAESPLHF.

This rearrangement joins TRBV7-8 to TRBJ2-1, with 12 bases identical to TRBD2. CDR3 length: 15 residues. V was pared by 3 bases and J by 6 bases, with 3 bases of the junction left unmatched. CDR1 SGHVS and CDR2 FQNEAQ come from the germline V gene. CDR3: CASSFGLAGINEQFF. CDR3 nucleotides: TGTGCCAGCAGCTTTGGACTAGCGGGGATCAATGAGCAGTTCTTC.

The chain links TRBV10-3 to TRBJ1-2; 7 bases agree with TRBD1. CDR1 is ENHRY and CDR2 is SYGVKD in the germline V gene. The CDR3 runs to 13 residues. V shed 7 bases, J shed 7 bases, and the junction held 9 bases outside the gene matches. CDR3 coding DNA: TGTGCCATCAAGATAGACAGGGTCAGTGGCTACACCTTC. Amino acid sequence: CAIKIDRVSGYTF.

This clonotype was detected many times. V is TRBV5-4 and J is TRBJ1-3; D remains ambiguous. CDR1 SGHNT and CDR2 YYREEE come from the germline V gene (reference sequence). V dropped 1 base and J dropped 0 bases, with 11 bases sitting between them. The CDR3 runs to 16 residues. The CDR3 DNA is TGTGCCAGCAGCTTGACCCTCGGCGCCTCTGGAAACACCATATATTTT. Translated, it gives CASSLTLGASGNTIYF. Filled out from reference TRBV5-4 and TRBJ1-3, the complete variable domain reads ETGVTQSPTHLIKTRGQQVTLRCSSQSGHNTVSWYQQALGQGPQFIFQYYREEENGRGNFPPRFSGLQFPNYSSELNVNALELDDSALYLCASSLTLGASGNTIYFGEGSWLTVV.

This clonotype was seen a few times. Possible read error: a much larger clone is one base away. This sequence joins TRBV19 and TRBJ1-1; TRBD1 might be the D (5 bases). The germline gives CDR1 LNHDA, CDR2 SQIVND (reference sequence). CDR3 length: 14 residues. The DNA of the CDR3 is TGTACCAGTAGGGAGGACAACATGAACACTGAAGCTTTCTTT. Translation gives CTSREDNMNTEAFF.

This chain connects TRBV6-2 or TRBV6-3 to TRBJ2-2; 7 nucleotides align to TRBD2. The CDR3 is made up of 16 amino acids. Germline trimming cut 0 bases from V and 6 bases from J; bases unmatched to any gene: 7. The germline CDR1 and CDR2 sequences are MNHEY and SVGEGT. The DNA of the CDR3 is TGTGCCAGCAGTTACTCCGGCGGGGGAGGATCCGGGGAGCTGTTTTTT. This sequence encodes CASSYSGGGGSGELFF.

DNA for the CDR3: TGTGCCAGCAGTGCAACAGGGGACACCGGGGAGCTGTTTTTT. Its protein product is CASSATGDTGELFF. This rearrangement joins TRBV6-1 to TRBJ2-2; TRBD1 matches at 7 bases. Germline CDR1 is MNHNS and CDR2 is SASEGT. There are 14 residues in the CDR3. V trimming: 4 bases; J trimming: 3 bases; junction bases outside the gene matches: 2.

The CDR3 nucleotides are TGTGCCAGCAGTCCAAACAGGGCCGTGGGGGAGACCCAGTACTTC. It is translated as CASSPNRAVGETQYF. The chain has TRBV12-3 or TRBV12-4 and TRBJ2-5, with D tentatively TRBD1 (6 bases). The CDR3 extends over 15 amino acids. Trimming removed 5 bases from V and 5 bases from J, with 18 bases in between.

This clonotype was seen ten or more times. This chain links TRBV4-2 with TRBJ1-2; no clear D gene. CDR3 length: 15 residues. The germline V gene has CDR1 LGHNA and CDR2 YNFKEQ. Trimming shortened V by 4 bases and J by 7 bases, and 19 bases separated the two germline ends. The CDR3 sequence is CASSPDPDWKSGYTF. DNA for the CDR3: TGTGCCAGCAGCCCCGACCCCGACTGGAAATCTGGCTACACCTTC.

The sample holds many counts of this clonotype. This rearrangement joins TRBV24-1 to TRBJ1-5; D is uncertain. Deletions cut 2 bases from V and 0 bases from J, with 22 bases between. CDR1 and CDR2 (germline): KGHDR, SFDVKD. This CDR3 has 20 residues. Here the CDR3 DNA reads TGTGCCACCAGTGATTGGAAGGATACACCCTCCTACTATAGCAATCAGCCCCAGCATTTT. Protein sequence: CATSDWKDTPSYYSNQPQHF.

Here the CDR3 DNA reads TGTGCCAGCAGTGACTCGATGGACACCATATATTTT. It specifies CASSDSMDTIYF. The chain links TRBV6-4 to TRBJ1-3; D call uncertain. Looked up from germline, CDR1 is MRHNA and CDR2 is SNTAGT. V lost 0 bases, J lost 8 bases, and 5 bases lay in between. CDR3 size: 12 residues.

This clonotype was counted many times. This sequence joins TRBV29-1 and TRBJ1-1; tentatively, D is TRBD1 (5 bases). The V end lost 7 bases, the J end lost 9 bases, and 21 bases lay between the germline ends. The CDR3 is 13 residues long. CDR1 and CDR2 from the germline V gene are SQVTM and ANQGSEA. In nucleotides, the CDR3 is TGCAGCGCCTCAGACGGAGACGGGGGGAAAGCTTTCTTT. Translated, it gives CSASDGDGGKAFF.

The chain is built from TRBV7-2 and TRBJ2-1; a possible D gene is TRBD1 (5 bases). The CDR3 sequence is 12 residues long. Germline V gene sequence: CDR1 SGHTA, CDR2 FQGNSA. V was pared by 5 bases and J by 12 bases, with 14 bases between. CDR3 loop: CASSPGHDTQFF. In DNA form, the CDR3 reads TGTGCCAGCAGCCCAGGACATGATACGCAGTTCTTC.

This clonotype appeared many times. The chain carries TRBV24-1 and TRBJ2-2; 8 nucleotides line up with TRBD2. Germline V gene sequence: CDR1 KGHDR, CDR2 SFDVKD. The V segment lost 3 bases and the J segment 1 base; nucleotides outside the gene matches: 6. CDR3 length: 17 residues. Here the CDR3 reads CATSDPTSGVNTGELFF. CDR3 DNA: TGTGCCACCAGTGATCCAACTAGCGGAGTGAACACCGGGGAGCTGTTTTTT.

This clonotype was picked up many times. The V gene is TRBV2, the J gene TRBJ2-2, with D tentatively TRBD2 (6 bases). CDR3 length: 15 amino acids. Trimming removed 4 bases from V and 7 bases from J, with 16 bases in between. CDR1 and CDR2 (germline): SNHLY, FYNNEI. Here the CDR3 reads CASSGPGTHGGELFF. In DNA, the CDR3 is TGTGCCAGCAGTGGACCCGGGACTCATGGCGGGGAGCTGTTTTTT.

This clonotype showed up many times. CDR3 sequence (DNA): TGCAGTGCGCCAGGGTCGAGGAACTATGGCTACACCTTC. Translation: CSAPGSRNYGYTF. The chain employs TRBV20-1 and TRBJ1-2; a weak D match, TRBD1 (5 bases). Germline CDR1 DFQATT, CDR2 SNEGSKA (reference sequence). Trimming stripped 6 bases from V and 2 bases from J, with 13 bases between. The length of the CDR3 is 13 residues.

Many counts were recorded for this clonotype. The rearrangement links TRBV6-5 to TRBJ2-7; 8 bases match TRBD1. CDR1 is MNHEY, CDR2 SVGAGI, per germline. The J segment lost 3 bases and the V segment lost 2 bases, leaving 3 bases of the junction unmatched. The CDR3 has 14 residues. Written as DNA, the CDR3 is TGTGCCAGCAGTTACGGACAGGGAATCTACGAGCAGTACTTC. Protein product: CASSYGQGIYEQYF.